This TCR beta chain was profiled in a study of blood T cell repertoires in COVID-19. In the study overall: Samples taken during acute and convalescent COVID-19 were collected in the United States, Italy and Spain.

Original data processing: How many nucleated cells were present was estimated from reference gene primer amplification. Using immunoSEQ multiplex PCR, the repertoire was profiled, and TCRdb retains in-frame clones only, with some absent. V and J calls and clone size are given by that table; D and trimming were obtained from the DNA. Of around 170,000 clones listed, around 83% are singletons. CDR1 MGHDK and CDR2 SYGVNS come from the germline V gene. V was pared by 5 bases and J by 9 bases, with 5 bases between. CDR3 size: 10 residues. This clone came up once. This TCR was sampled from a woman aged 35 to 49 with acute or convalescent COVID-19. Sequenced material: peripheral blood. The rearrangement joins TRBV25-1 to TRBJ2-1; no clear D. The CDR3 region is CASSLIEQFF. DNA of the CDR3: TGTGCCAGCAGTCTTATTGAGCAGTTCTTC.